The sequence of this T cell receptor beta chain was determined in a study of early T cells in non-severe SARS-CoV-2 infection. The sample holds many counts of this clonotype. Individual cDNA molecules received unique molecular identifiers during library preparation. TCRdb analysed the 5' RACE reads with MiXCR anew, one entry per CDR3 protein. There are around 40,000 distinct CDR3 sequences in the sample; over 4.5% occur only once, and roughly 4.9% lies in the top ten. In germline, CDR1 is SEHNR, CDR2 FQNEAQ (reference sequence). V was cut by 1 base and J by 8 bases, with 6 bases left in between. The CDR3 totals 12 residues.

This rearrangement joins TRBV7-9 to TRBJ1-5; D is undetermined. The sequenced material came from whole blood. The sequence was collected from an adult who was a healthcare worker with PCR-confirmed SARS-CoV-2 infection or an uninfected control (not recorded which). The DNA of the CDR3 is TGTGCCAGCAGCTTAGGTGTGGAGCCCCAGCATTTT. This gives the protein CASSLGVEPQHF.